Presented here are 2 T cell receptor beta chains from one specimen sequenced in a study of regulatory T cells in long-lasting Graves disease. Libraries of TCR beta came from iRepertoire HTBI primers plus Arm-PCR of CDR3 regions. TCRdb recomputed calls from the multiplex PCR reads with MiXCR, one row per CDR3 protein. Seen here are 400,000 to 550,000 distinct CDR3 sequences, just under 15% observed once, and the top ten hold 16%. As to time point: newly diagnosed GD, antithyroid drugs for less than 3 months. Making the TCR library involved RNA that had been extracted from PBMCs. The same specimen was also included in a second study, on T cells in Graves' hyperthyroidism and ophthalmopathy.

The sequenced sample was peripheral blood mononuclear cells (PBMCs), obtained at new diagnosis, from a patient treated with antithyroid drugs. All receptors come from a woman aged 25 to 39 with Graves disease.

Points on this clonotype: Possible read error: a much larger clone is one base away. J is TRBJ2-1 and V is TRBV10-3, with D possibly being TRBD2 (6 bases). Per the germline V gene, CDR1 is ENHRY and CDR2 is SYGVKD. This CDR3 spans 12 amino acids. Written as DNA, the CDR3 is TGTGCCACCAGTGCCGGGAGCAATGAGCAGTTCTTC. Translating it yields CATSAGSNEQFF.

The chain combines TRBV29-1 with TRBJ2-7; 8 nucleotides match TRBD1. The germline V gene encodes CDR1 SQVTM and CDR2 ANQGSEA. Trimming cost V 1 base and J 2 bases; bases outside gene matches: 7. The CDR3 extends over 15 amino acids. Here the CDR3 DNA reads TGCAGCGTTGAAGGTTCTAGGACAGGGACCTACGAGCAGTACTTC. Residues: CSVEGSRTGTYEQYF.